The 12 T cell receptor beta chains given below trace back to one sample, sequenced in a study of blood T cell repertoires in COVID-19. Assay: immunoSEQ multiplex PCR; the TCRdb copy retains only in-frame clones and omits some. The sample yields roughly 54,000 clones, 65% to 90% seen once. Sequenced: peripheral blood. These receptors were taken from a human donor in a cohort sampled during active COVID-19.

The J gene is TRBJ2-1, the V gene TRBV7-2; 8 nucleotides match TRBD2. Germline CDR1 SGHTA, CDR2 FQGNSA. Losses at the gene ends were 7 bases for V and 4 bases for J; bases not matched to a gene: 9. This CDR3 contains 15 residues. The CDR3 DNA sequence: TGTGCCAGCACCGAGTCGGGAGGGCAGTACAATGAGCAGTTCTTC. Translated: CASTESGGQYNEQFF.

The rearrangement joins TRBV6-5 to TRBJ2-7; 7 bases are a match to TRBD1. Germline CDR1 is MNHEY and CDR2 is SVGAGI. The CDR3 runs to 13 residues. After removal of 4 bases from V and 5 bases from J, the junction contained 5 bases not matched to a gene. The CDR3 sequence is CASSFLGGDEQYF. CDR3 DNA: TGTGCCAGCAGTTTCCTAGGGGGCGACGAGCAGTACTTC.

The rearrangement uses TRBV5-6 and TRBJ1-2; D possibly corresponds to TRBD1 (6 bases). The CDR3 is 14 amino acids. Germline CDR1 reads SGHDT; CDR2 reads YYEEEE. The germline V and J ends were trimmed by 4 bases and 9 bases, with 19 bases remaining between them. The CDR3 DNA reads TGTGCCAGCAGCAGGGGGGGCCTCCCGGGTAGCTACACCTTC. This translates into CASSRGGLPGSYTF.

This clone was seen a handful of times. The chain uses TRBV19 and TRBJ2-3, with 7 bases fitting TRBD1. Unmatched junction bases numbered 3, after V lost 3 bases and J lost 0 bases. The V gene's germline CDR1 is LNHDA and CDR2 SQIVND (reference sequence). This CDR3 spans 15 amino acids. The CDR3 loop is CASSMGQRSTDTQYF. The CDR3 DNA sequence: TGTGCCAGTAGTATGGGACAGAGAAGCACAGATACGCAGTATTTT.

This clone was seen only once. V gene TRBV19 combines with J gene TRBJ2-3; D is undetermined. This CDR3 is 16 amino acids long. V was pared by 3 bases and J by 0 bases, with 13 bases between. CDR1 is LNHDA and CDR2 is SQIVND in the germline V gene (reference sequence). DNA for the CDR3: TGTGCCAGTAGTATTGCGTTGCAGGCTAGCACAGATACGCAGTATTTT. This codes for CASSIALQASTDTQYF.

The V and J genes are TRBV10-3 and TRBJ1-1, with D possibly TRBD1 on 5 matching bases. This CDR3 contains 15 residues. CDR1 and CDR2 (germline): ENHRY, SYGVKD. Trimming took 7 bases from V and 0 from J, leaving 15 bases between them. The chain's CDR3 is CAITKSGLLNTEAFF. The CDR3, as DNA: TGTGCCATCACCAAATCGGGACTCCTGAACACTGAAGCTTTCTTT.

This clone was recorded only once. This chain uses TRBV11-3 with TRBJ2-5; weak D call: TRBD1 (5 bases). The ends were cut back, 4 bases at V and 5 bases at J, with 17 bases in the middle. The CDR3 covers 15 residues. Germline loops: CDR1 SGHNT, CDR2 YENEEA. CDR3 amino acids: CASSSPAEGAETQYF. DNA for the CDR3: TGTGCCAGCAGCTCCCCAGCTGAAGGGGCGGAGACCCAGTACTTC.

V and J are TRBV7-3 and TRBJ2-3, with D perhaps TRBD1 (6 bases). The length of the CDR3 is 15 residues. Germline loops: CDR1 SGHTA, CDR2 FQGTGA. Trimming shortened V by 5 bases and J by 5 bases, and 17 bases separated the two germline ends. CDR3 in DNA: TGTGCCAGCAGCCAAACAGGGTTGCAGAGAGATACGCAGTATTTT. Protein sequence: CASSQTGLQRDTQYF.

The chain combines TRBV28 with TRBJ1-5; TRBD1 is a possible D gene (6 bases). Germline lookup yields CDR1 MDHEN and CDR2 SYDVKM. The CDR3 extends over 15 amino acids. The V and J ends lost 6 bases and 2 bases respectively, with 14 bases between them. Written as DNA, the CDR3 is TGTGCCAGCAGGCGACAGGAGGATGGCAATCAGCCCCAGCATTTT. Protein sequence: CASRRQEDGNQPQHF.

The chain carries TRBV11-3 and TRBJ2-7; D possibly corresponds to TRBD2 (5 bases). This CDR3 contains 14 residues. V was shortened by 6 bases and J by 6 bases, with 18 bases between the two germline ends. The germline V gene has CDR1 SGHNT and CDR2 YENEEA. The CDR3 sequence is CASSTSPDSTEQYF. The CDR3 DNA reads TGTGCCAGCAGTACCTCACCGGACTCCACCGAGCAGTACTTC.

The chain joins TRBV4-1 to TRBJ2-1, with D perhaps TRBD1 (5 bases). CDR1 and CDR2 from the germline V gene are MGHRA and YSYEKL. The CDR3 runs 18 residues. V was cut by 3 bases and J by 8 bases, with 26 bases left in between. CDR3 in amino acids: CASSHPTSETARADEQFF. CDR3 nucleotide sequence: TGCGCCAGCAGCCACCCTACTTCGGAGACAGCTCGTGCAGATGAGCAGTTCTTC.

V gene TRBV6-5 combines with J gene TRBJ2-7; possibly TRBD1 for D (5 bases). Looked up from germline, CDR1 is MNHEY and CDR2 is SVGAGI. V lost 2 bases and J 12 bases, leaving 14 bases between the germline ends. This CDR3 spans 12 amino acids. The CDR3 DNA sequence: TGTGCCAGCAGTTACGGGGCAGGGCCCTCGTACTTC. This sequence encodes CASSYGAGPSYF.